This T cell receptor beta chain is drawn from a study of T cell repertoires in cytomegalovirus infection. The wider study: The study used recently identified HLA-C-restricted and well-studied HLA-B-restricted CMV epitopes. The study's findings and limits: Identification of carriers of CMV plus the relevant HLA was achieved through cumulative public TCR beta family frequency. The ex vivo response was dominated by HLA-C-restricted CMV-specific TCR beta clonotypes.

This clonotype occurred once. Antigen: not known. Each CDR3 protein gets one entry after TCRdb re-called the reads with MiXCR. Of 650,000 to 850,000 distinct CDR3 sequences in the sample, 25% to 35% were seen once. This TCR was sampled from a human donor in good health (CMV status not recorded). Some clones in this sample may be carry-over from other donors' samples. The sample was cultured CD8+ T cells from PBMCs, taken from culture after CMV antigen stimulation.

The CDR3 protein is CASSTDNNEQFF. The CDR3 DNA is TGTGCCAGCAGTACCGACAATAATGAGCAGTTCTTC. J is TRBJ2-1 and V is TRBV5-3; D is ambiguous. TRBV5-3 is reported as an ORF; its role is uncertain. V lost 8 bases, J lost 7 bases, and 13 bases lay in between. The CDR3 length is 12 residues.